This T cell receptor (beta chain) was identified in a study of identical twins. Study-wide findings and caveats: Donors were not followed over many years; analysis was cross-sectional. Carriage of fewer insertions was seen in abundant cord blood beta clonotypes, whereas memory repertoires showed none. Models predicted less out-of-frame TCR alpha sharing in monozygotic twins than was found.

A universal primer site arose from template switching, and cDNA bore unique molecular identifiers. TCRdb reprocessed the 5' RACE reads with MiXCR, giving one entry per CDR3 protein. This sample has 540,000 or so distinct CDR3 sequences, with 20% to 25% found just once. The CDR3 is 14 residues long. Germline loops: CDR1 MNHNS, CDR2 SASEGT. The trim removed 6 bases at V and 5 bases at J, leaving 5 bases unmatched. The table lists this clonotype with many counts. Its specificity is unknown. The same specimen was also included in a second study, on yellow fever vaccine responses in identical twins.

Sequencing was carried out using CD4+ T cells sorted from blood. The TCR originated in a woman between 18 and 30 years old in good health. This chain joins TRBV6-1 and TRBJ2-7; 12 positions agree with TRBD2. The CDR3 coding sequence is TGTGCCAGCAGCCGACTAGCGGGAGCTCACGAGCAGTACTTC. This gives the protein CASSRLAGAHEQYF.